These T cell receptor beta chains were read from a single sample in a study of blood T cells in healthy people across ages. In TCRdb, the 5' RACE reads were re-called with MiXCR into one record per CDR3 protein. The repertoire holds 850,000 to 1,300,000 distinct CDR3 sequences, with 40% to 45% as singletons. Sequences were obtained from blood. These receptors originate from a woman aged 60 to 75 in good health. The CDR3 runs from the conserved cysteine through the conserved F or W. A D gene is named only where the DNA matches it firmly. Part of the rows lack a size; the others show once, few, many or a class for expanded clones.

d_call: -
j_call: TRBJ1-5
v_call: TRBV3-1
cdr3_length: 13
clone_size: many
cdr3_nt: TGTGCCAGCAGCCAGGGGGGGAATCAGCCCCAGCATTTT
cdr3_aa: CASSQGGNQPQHF

d_call: TRBD1
j_call: TRBJ2-7
v_call: TRBV5-1
cdr3_length: 15
clone_size: many
cdr3_nt: TGTGCCAGCAGCTTGGCCGGACAGGGTTCCTACGAGCAGTACTTC
cdr3_aa: CASSLAGQGSYEQYF

d_call: -
j_call: TRBJ2-7
v_call: TRBV7-2
cdr3_length: 15
clone_size: -
cdr3_nt: TGTGCCAGCAGCTTAGGGGGTAGCGATCACTACGAGCAGTACTTC
cdr3_aa: CASSLGGSDHYEQYF

d_call: TRBD1
j_call: TRBJ2-7
v_call: TRBV20-1
cdr3_length: 15
clone_size: -
cdr3_nt: TGCAGTGCTAGGGAGGACAGGGGCCGGCCTACGGAGCAGTACTTC
cdr3_aa: CSAREDRGRPTEQYF

d_call: -
j_call: TRBJ2-3
v_call: TRBV7-9
cdr3_length: 13
clone_size: -
cdr3_nt: TGTGCCAGCAGCTTAGTTCAGCGTAATACGCAGTATTTT
cdr3_aa: CASSLVQRNTQYF

d_call: TRBD2
j_call: TRBJ2-1
v_call: TRBV11-1
cdr3_length: 16
clone_size: -
cdr3_nt: TGTGCCAGCAGCTACACTAGCGGGAGGGCCTACAATGAGCAGTTCTTC
cdr3_aa: CASSYTSGRAYNEQFF

d_call: TRBD1
j_call: TRBJ2-7
v_call: TRBV12-5
cdr3_length: 16
clone_size: -
cdr3_nt: TGTGCTAGTGGTTTGGTACGAGACAGGGCCTCCTGCGAGCAGTACTTC
cdr3_aa: CASGLVRDRASCEQYF

d_call: -
j_call: TRBJ2-3
v_call: TRBV7-2
cdr3_length: 12
clone_size: -
cdr3_nt: TGTGCCAGCGGGACCTTTGGGGATACGCAGTATTTT
cdr3_aa: CASGTFGDTQYF

d_call: -
j_call: TRBJ1-2
v_call: TRBV2
cdr3_length: 13
clone_size: -
cdr3_nt: TGTGCCAGCAGTGACCTACCCCACTATGGCTACACCTTC
cdr3_aa: CASSDLPHYGYTF

d_call: -
j_call: TRBJ2-2
v_call: TRBV4-2
cdr3_length: 15
clone_size: -
cdr3_nt: TGTGCCAGCAGCCAAGACGGGAGTCGCACCGGGGAGCTGTTTTTT
cdr3_aa: CASSQDGSRTGELFF

d_call: TRBD2
j_call: TRBJ2-3
v_call: TRBV27
cdr3_length: 16
clone_size: -
cdr3_nt: TGTGCCAGCTCGGATAGTAGCGGGAGTCCAGGAGGTACGCAGTATTTT
cdr3_aa: CASSDSSGSPGGTQYF

d_call: TRBD1
j_call: TRBJ2-3
v_call: TRBV13
cdr3_length: 15
clone_size: -
cdr3_nt: TGTGCCAGCAGCCCCCCCCAGGGGGCCTCAGATACGCAGTATTTT
cdr3_aa: CASSPPQGASDTQYF

d_call: TRBD2
j_call: TRBJ2-3
v_call: TRBV5-1
cdr3_length: 15
clone_size: once
cdr3_nt: TGCGCCAGCAGCGCATCTAGCGGGAGCACAGATACGCAGTATTTT
cdr3_aa: CASSASSGSTDTQYF

d_call: TRBD1
j_call: TRBJ2-1
v_call: TRBV7-2
cdr3_length: 13
clone_size: -
cdr3_nt: TGTGCCAGCGGAGCACCCGGGACAGGGATAATGTTCTTC
cdr3_aa: CASGAPGTGIMFF

d_call: TRBD1
j_call: TRBJ1-4
v_call: TRBV9
cdr3_length: 14
clone_size: many
cdr3_nt: TGTGCCAGCAGCGACGGGACAGAAAATGAAAAACTGTTTTTT
cdr3_aa: CASSDGTENEKLFF

d_call: -
j_call: TRBJ1-2
v_call: TRBV4-2
cdr3_length: 11
clone_size: -
cdr3_nt: TGTGCCAGCAGCCAAGATGGGGGCTACACCTTC
cdr3_aa: CASSQDGGYTF

d_call: TRBD2
j_call: TRBJ2-7
v_call: TRBV20-1
cdr3_length: 12
clone_size: -
cdr3_nt: TGCAGTGCGATAGCGGGAGGAGAGGAGCAGTACTTC
cdr3_aa: CSAIAGGEEQYF